The clone carrying this T cell receptor (beta chain) was recorded once. The antigen is undetermined. The entry originates in a study of tumor and adjacent non-tumor tissue in lung cancer. Study as a whole: The cohort had approximately 12 adenocarcinoma, 2 squamous cell and 1 small cell patients.

A modified ARM-PCR protocol with three rounds of nested PCR amplified TCRbeta. TCRdb re-called the multiplex PCR reads through MiXCR, storing one row per CDR3 protein. The sample includes 75,000 to 80,000 distinct CDR3 sequences, over 65% seen only once; the top ten take almost 40%. RNA was extracted from bulk tissue without any cell sorting. The normal lung tissue was taken more than 3 cm from the tumor edge. Notes on the study in general: Tumor repertoires had a smaller top 100 clone share than normal lung.

This TCR was sampled from a man between 70 and 80 years old with non-small cell lung cancer. Sequenced sample: distant non-tumor lung tissue.

DNA of the CDR3: TGTGCCAGCAGCTGGACTAGCGGTGGTGAGCAGTTCTTC. Translated, it gives CASSWTSGGEQFF. The chain employs TRBV11-2 and TRBJ2-1; TRBD2 aligns across 10 bases. There are 13 residues in the CDR3. The germline gives CDR1 SGHAT, CDR2 FQNNGV. V shed 4 bases, J shed 9 bases, and the junction held 3 bases outside the gene matches.